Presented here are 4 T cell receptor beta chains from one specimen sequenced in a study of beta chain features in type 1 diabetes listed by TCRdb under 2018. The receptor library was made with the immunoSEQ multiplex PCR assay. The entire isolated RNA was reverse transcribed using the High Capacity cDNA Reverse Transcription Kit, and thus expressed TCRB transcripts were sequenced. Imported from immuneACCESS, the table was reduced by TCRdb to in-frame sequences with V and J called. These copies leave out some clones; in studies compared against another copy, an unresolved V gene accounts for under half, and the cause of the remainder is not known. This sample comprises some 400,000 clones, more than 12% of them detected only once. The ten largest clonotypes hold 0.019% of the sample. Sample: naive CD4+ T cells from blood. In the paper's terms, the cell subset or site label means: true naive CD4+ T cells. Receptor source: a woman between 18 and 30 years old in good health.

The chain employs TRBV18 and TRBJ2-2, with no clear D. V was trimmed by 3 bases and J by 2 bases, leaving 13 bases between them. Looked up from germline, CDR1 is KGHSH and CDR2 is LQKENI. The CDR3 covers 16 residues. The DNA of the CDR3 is TGTGCCAGCTCACCCCCTAGGAGCACCAACACCGGGGAGCTGTTTTTT. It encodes CASSPPRSTNTGELFF.

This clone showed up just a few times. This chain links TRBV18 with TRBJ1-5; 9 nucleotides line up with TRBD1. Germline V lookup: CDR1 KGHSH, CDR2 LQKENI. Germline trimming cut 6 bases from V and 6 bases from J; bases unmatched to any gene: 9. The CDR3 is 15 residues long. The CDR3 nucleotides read TGTGCCAGCTCCCCCGGGACAGGGAGCGCTCAGCCCCAGCATTTT. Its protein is CASSPGTGSAQPQHF.

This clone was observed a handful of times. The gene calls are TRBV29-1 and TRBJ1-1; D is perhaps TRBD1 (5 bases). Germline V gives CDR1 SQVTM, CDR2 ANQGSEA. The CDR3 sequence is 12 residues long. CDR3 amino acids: CTYTQGWTEAFF. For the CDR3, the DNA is TGCACCTACACCCAGGGTTGGACTGAAGCTTTCTTT.

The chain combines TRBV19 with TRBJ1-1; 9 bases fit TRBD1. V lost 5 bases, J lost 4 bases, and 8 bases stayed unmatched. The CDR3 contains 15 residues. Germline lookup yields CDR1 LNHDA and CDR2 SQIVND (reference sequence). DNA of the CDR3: TGTGCCAGTAGTCCTGGGACAGGGAGGGGCACTGAAGCTTTCTTT. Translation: CASSPGTGRGTEAFF.